This is a list of T cell receptor beta chains from one sample in a study of T-cell memory formation after mild COVID-19. One entry per CDR3 protein, called by TCRdb with MiXCR from the 5' RACE reads. The table lists some 120,000 distinct CDR3 sequences, over 15% of them singletons. Sequenced: PBMCs or a T cell subset sorted from them (not recorded which). All receptors come from a man aged 18 to 29 who had mild COVID-19 (a few samples of this study predate the infection). Cell type and time point are not known. Each CDR3 is given with its conserved first and last residue. Each record gives: D gene, CDR3 length, clone size, J gene, V gene, CDR3 DNA, CDR3 protein. A D gene is named only where the DNA matches it firmly. Some rows have no size entry. The others give once, few or many, or a class for an expanded clone.

D gene: TRBD1
CDR3 length: 16
clone size: many
J gene: TRBJ2-7
V gene: TRBV10-3
CDR3 DNA: TGTGCCATCACCGATAGGTCGGCAGGGGGCTTTTACGAGCAGTACTTC
CDR3 protein: CAITDRSAGGFYEQYF

D gene: NA
CDR3 length: 12
clone size: NA
J gene: TRBJ2-2
V gene: TRBV7-3
CDR3 DNA: NA
CDR3 protein: CASSFAGELFFF

D gene: TRBD1
CDR3 length: 13
clone size: few
J gene: TRBJ1-6
V gene: TRBV29-1
CDR3 DNA: TGCAGCGTAGCGGACAGGGGAGATTCACCCCTCCACTTT
CDR3 protein: CSVADRGDSPLHF

D gene: TRBD2
CDR3 length: 15
clone size: NA
J gene: TRBJ2-2
V gene: TRBV7-2
CDR3 DNA: TGTGCCAGCAGCTTACCGACTAGCGGGGTTGGGGAGCTGTTTTTT
CDR3 protein: CASSLPTSGVGELFF

D gene: NA
CDR3 length: 14
clone size: NA
J gene: TRBJ1-1
V gene: TRBV20-1
CDR3 DNA: TGCAGTGCTAGAAGACCGGGACAATATTTTGAAGCTTTCTTT
CDR3 protein: CSARRPGQYFEAFF

D gene: NA
CDR3 length: 15
clone size: NA
J gene: TRBJ2-5
V gene: TRBV6-5
CDR3 DNA: TGTGCCAGCAGTTACGTCGCCAACCGGGGCGAGACCCAGTACTTC
CDR3 protein: CASSYVANRGETQYF

D gene: NA
CDR3 length: 11
clone size: NA
J gene: TRBJ2-5
V gene: TRBV29-1
CDR3 DNA: TGCAGCGGGGGGGCAGAAGAGACCCAGTACTTC
CDR3 protein: CSGGAEETQYF

D gene: TRBD1
CDR3 length: 17
clone size: many
J gene: TRBJ2-1
V gene: TRBV10-3
CDR3 DNA: TGTGCCATCAGTGAAATGACAGGGGGAGACTCCTACAATGAGCAGTTCTTC
CDR3 protein: CAISEMTGGDSYNEQFF

D gene: NA
CDR3 length: 15
clone size: NA
J gene: TRBJ1-4
V gene: TRBV6-5
CDR3 DNA: TGTGCCAGCAGTTACGGTACTCGGCGGGGTGAAAAACTGTTTTTT
CDR3 protein: CASSYGTRRGEKLFF

D gene: NA
CDR3 length: 15
clone size: NA
J gene: TRBJ2-1
V gene: TRBV4-3
CDR3 DNA: TGCGCCAGCAGCCAAGATCGGCGGAAGTACAATGAGCAGTTCTTC
CDR3 protein: CASSQDRRKYNEQFF

D gene: NA
CDR3 length: 15
clone size: few
J gene: TRBJ2-1
V gene: TRBV5-1
CDR3 DNA: TGCGCCAGCAGCTTAACCGGGGGCTGGGAGGGGGAGCAGTTCTTC
CDR3 protein: CASSLTGGWEGEQFF

D gene: TRBD1
CDR3 length: 15
clone size: few
J gene: TRBJ1-1
V gene: TRBV6-5
CDR3 DNA: TGTGCCAGCCTAAGACAGGGCGGGGGGGACACTGAAGCTTTCTTT
CDR3 protein: CASLRQGGGDTEAFF

D gene: NA
CDR3 length: 12
clone size: few
J gene: TRBJ2-5
V gene: TRBV20-1
CDR3 DNA: TGCAGTGCTAAGTCACAGGGTCCAACCCAGTACTTC
CDR3 protein: CSAKSQGPTQYF

D gene: TRBD1
CDR3 length: 14
clone size: few
J gene: TRBJ2-5
V gene: TRBV6-5
CDR3 DNA: TGTGCCAGCAGTAGACAGGGGGCGAGGGAGACCCAGTACTTC
CDR3 protein: CASSRQGARETQYF

D gene: TRBD2
CDR3 length: 16
clone size: many
J gene: TRBJ2-3
V gene: TRBV12-3/TRBV12-4
CDR3 DNA: TGTGCCAGCAGTTCCCCAGCGGGGGGAGGAACAGATACGCAGTATTTT
CDR3 protein: CASSSPAGGGTDTQYF

D gene: TRBD1
CDR3 length: 16
clone size: NA
J gene: TRBJ2-1
V gene: TRBV7-2
CDR3 DNA: TGTGCCAGCAGCTTAGCGTGGGACAGCTCCTACAATGAGCAGTTCTTC
CDR3 protein: CASSLAWDSSYNEQFF

D gene: NA
CDR3 length: 18
clone size: NA
J gene: TRBJ2-6
V gene: TRBV6-2/TRBV6-3
CDR3 DNA: TGTGCCAGCAGTTACTTTTCAGGGAAAGTTGCTGGGGCCAACGTCCTGACTTTC
CDR3 protein: CASSYFSGKVAGANVLTF

D gene: TRBD1
CDR3 length: 13
clone size: many
J gene: TRBJ2-7
V gene: TRBV20-1
CDR3 DNA: TGCAGTGCTAGACATACAGGGGGCTACGAGCAGTACTTC
CDR3 protein: CSARHTGGYEQYF

D gene: TRBD2
CDR3 length: 15
clone size: few
J gene: TRBJ2-3
V gene: TRBV5-1
CDR3 DNA: TGCGCCAGCAGGGCCAGCGGGGGACTAGCAGATACGCAGTATTTT
CDR3 protein: CASRASGGLADTQYF

D gene: NA
CDR3 length: 14
clone size: once
J gene: TRBJ2-3
V gene: TRBV5-8
CDR3 DNA: TGTGCCAGCAGCTTTAGGCCAGCCACAGATACGCAGTATTTT
CDR3 protein: CASSFRPATDTQYF

D gene: NA
CDR3 length: 16
clone size: NA
J gene: TRBJ2-1
V gene: TRBV20-1
CDR3 DNA: TGCAGTGCTGAATCCCCCGGGGCGGACTCCTACAATGAGCAGTTCTTC
CDR3 protein: CSAESPGADSYNEQFF

D gene: NA
CDR3 length: 12
clone size: NA
J gene: TRBJ2-4
V gene: TRBV11-2
CDR3 DNA: TGTGCCAGCAGCGGGTCGGGACTCAGTTCGCACTTC
CDR3 protein: CASSGSGLSSHF

D gene: NA
CDR3 length: 15
clone size: few
J gene: TRBJ2-7
V gene: TRBV7-9
CDR3 DNA: TGTGCCAGCAGCTACGCATACGACAGGCCCTACGAGCAGTACTTC
CDR3 protein: CASSYAYDRPYEQYF

D gene: TRBD2
CDR3 length: 18
clone size: NA
J gene: TRBJ2-5
V gene: TRBV30
CDR3 DNA: TGTGCCTGGAGTCCGGGACTAGCGGGGGGGCCGGGACAAGAGACCCAGTACTTC
CDR3 protein: CAWSPGLAGGPGQETQYF

D gene: NA
CDR3 length: 12
clone size: few
J gene: TRBJ1-2
V gene: TRBV20-1
CDR3 DNA: TGCAGTGCAAAAGGAACAGTTGAAGGCTACACCTTC
CDR3 protein: CSAKGTVEGYTF

D gene: NA
CDR3 length: 14
clone size: once
J gene: TRBJ1-1
V gene: TRBV5-1
CDR3 DNA: TGCGACAGCAGCTTGGACAGATCGAACACTGAAGCTTTCTTT
CDR3 protein: CDSSLDRSNTEAFF

D gene: NA
CDR3 length: 14
clone size: few
J gene: TRBJ1-4
V gene: TRBV5-1
CDR3 DNA: TGCGCCAGTGCACAGGGTCAGGCTAATGAAAAACTGTTTTTT
CDR3 protein: CASAQGQANEKLFF

D gene: NA
CDR3 length: 18
clone size: few
J gene: TRBJ2-5
V gene: TRBV12-3/TRBV12-4
CDR3 DNA: TGTGCCAGCTCAGTTTCGGTAGTTCCGAGAGCTATACAAGAGACCCAGTACTTC
CDR3 protein: CASSVSVVPRAIQETQYF

D gene: NA
CDR3 length: 15
clone size: NA
J gene: TRBJ2-3
V gene: TRBV29-1
CDR3 DNA: TGCAGCGTTGGTTTGTTGGGCAGGCCCGTGGATACGCAGTATTTT
CDR3 protein: CSVGLLGRPVDTQYF

D gene: NA
CDR3 length: 13
clone size: few
J gene: TRBJ1-1
V gene: TRBV5-1
CDR3 DNA: TGCGCCAGCAGCTTGGTAGAGGACACTGAAGCTTTCTTT
CDR3 protein: CASSLVEDTEAFF

D gene: TRBD1
CDR3 length: 18
clone size: many
J gene: TRBJ2-1
V gene: TRBV7-9
CDR3 DNA: TGTGCCAGCAGCTCGGACGACTGGGACAGGGGGCCCTACAATGAGCAGTTCTTC
CDR3 protein: CASSSDDWDRGPYNEQFF

D gene: NA
CDR3 length: 14
clone size: NA
J gene: TRBJ2-2
V gene: TRBV5-6
CDR3 DNA: TGTGCCAGCAGCTTGGGGGCAGGGTCCGGGGAGCTGTTTTTT
CDR3 protein: CASSLGAGSGELFF

D gene: NA
CDR3 length: 13
clone size: few
J gene: TRBJ1-4
V gene: TRBV20-1
CDR3 DNA: TGCAGTGCTAGAATTACAGTCCAAGAAAAACTGTTTTTT
CDR3 protein: CSARITVQEKLFF

D gene: TRBD1
CDR3 length: 14
clone size: NA
J gene: TRBJ1-2
V gene: TRBV5-1
CDR3 DNA: TGCGCCAGCAGCATTATAGGACAGGCAGCGGGCTACACCTTC
CDR3 protein: CASSIIGQAAGYTF

D gene: NA
CDR3 length: 15
clone size: few
J gene: TRBJ2-5
V gene: TRBV7-2
CDR3 DNA: TGTGCCAGCAGCTATAGCAGGGGAGTTGGGGAGACCCAGTACTTC
CDR3 protein: CASSYSRGVGETQYF

D gene: NA
CDR3 length: 13
clone size: NA
J gene: TRBJ2-1
V gene: TRBV7-2
CDR3 DNA: TGTGCCAGCAGCTTCGGGGCTCACAATGAGCAGTTCTTC
CDR3 protein: CASSFGAHNEQFF

D gene: TRBD2
CDR3 length: 15
clone size: NA
J gene: TRBJ2-3
V gene: TRBV27
CDR3 DNA: TGTGCCAGCACCCTTAGCGGGGGCAGCACAGATACGCAGTATTTT
CDR3 protein: CASTLSGGSTDTQYF

D gene: TRBD2
CDR3 length: 16
clone size: NA
J gene: TRBJ2-3
V gene: TRBV10-3
CDR3 DNA: TGTGCCATCAGTGATTCAGTAGCGGGGGGGCCGGATACGCAGTATTTT
CDR3 protein: CAISDSVAGGPDTQYF

D gene: NA
CDR3 length: 15
clone size: few
J gene: TRBJ2-5
V gene: TRBV7-6
CDR3 DNA: TGTGCCAGCAGCCCCGTTGGAGGGGTATGGGAGACCCAGTACTTC
CDR3 protein: CASSPVGGVWETQYF

D gene: TRBD1
CDR3 length: 14
clone size: NA
J gene: TRBJ1-4
V gene: TRBV2
CDR3 DNA: TGTGCCAGCGGCGCAGGGGGCGGAGACGAAAAACTGTTTTTT
CDR3 protein: CASGAGGGDEKLFF

D gene: NA
CDR3 length: 16
clone size: NA
J gene: TRBJ2-1
V gene: TRBV7-3
CDR3 DNA: TGTGCCAGCAGCATATCCGGGCCCCGGGGCGGGAATGAGCAGTTCTTC
CDR3 protein: CASSISGPRGGNEQFF

D gene: NA
CDR3 length: 13
clone size: NA
J gene: TRBJ1-5
V gene: TRBV12-3/TRBV12-4
CDR3 DNA: TGTGCCAGCAGTTTACAGGGGCATCAGCCCCAGCATTTT
CDR3 protein: CASSLQGHQPQHF

D gene: NA
CDR3 length: 14
clone size: few
J gene: TRBJ2-7
V gene: TRBV5-4
CDR3 DNA: TGTGCCAGCAGCCCCCGGGGGAGCTCCTACGAGCAGTACTTC
CDR3 protein: CASSPRGSSYEQYF

D gene: NA
CDR3 length: 12
clone size: many
J gene: TRBJ2-3
V gene: TRBV6-5
CDR3 DNA: TGTGCCAGCAGGGGGGGCACAGATACGCAGTATTTT
CDR3 protein: CASRGGTDTQYF

D gene: NA
CDR3 length: 14
clone size: NA
J gene: TRBJ2-2
V gene: TRBV20-1
CDR3 DNA: TGCAGTGTCAGGGATCCCCGGGGCCCCGGGGAGCTGTTTTTT
CDR3 protein: CSVRDPRGPGELFF